This paragraph covers one TCR beta chain sequence. Its antigen is not identified. This entry belongs to a study of PD-1 blockade in classical Hodgkin lymphoma. Findings of the study overall: Compared with healthy donors, newly diagnosed patients reportedly showed lower baseline TCR diversity.

Assay: immunoSEQ multiplex PCR; the TCRdb copy retains only in-frame clones and omits some. Of tens of thousands of clones listed, 94% are singletons. The CDR3 is 11 residues long. Germline V gene lookup returns CDR1 WNHNN and CDR2 SYGVQD (reference sequence). Trimming took off 8 bases at V and 3 bases at J, with 7 bases between the two ends. Regarding time point: newly diagnosed, previously untreated cHL patient sample. What served as comparison were PBMCs in newly diagnosed, untreated classical Hodgkin lymphoma. The sequenced sample was peripheral blood mononuclear cells (PBMCs). The chain joins TRBV10-1 to TRBJ1-1; D ambiguous. The receptor comes from a human donor with classical Hodgkin lymphoma. Written as DNA, the CDR3 is TGCGCCAGCGCCGGGGACACTGAAGCTTTCTTT. This sequence encodes CASAGDTEAFF.